This T cell receptor beta chain was sequenced in a study of a mutant IDH1 vaccine in newly diagnosed glioma. At the level of the study: Most had both radiotherapy and temozolomide beforehand; others had only one.

The protocol was immunoSEQ multiplex PCR, while the TCRdb copy is restricted to in-frame clones and leaves out a portion. The sample lists around 24,000 clones; roughly 93% were seen once. The germline V gene has CDR1 SGHVS and CDR2 FQNEAQ. The junction had 3 bases not matched to a gene; V was cut back by 5 bases and J by 7 bases. The CDR3 has 15 amino acids. The sample's time point: baseline, week 1 (first vaccination visit). Treatment described: pre-vaccination baseline after standard-of-care therapy. The donors' diagnosis was new WHO grade 3 or 4 astrocytoma that was IDH1-mutant and ATRX-lost. The TCR comes from a man aged 35 to 55 with glioma. The material sequenced was PBMCs, taken from a glioma patient treated with radiotherapy, temozolomide or both. The chain uses TRBV7-8 and TRBJ2-1; 15 bases are a match to TRBD2. The CDR3 sequence is CASSLGTSGRNEQFF. CDR3 nucleotides: TGTGCCAGCAGCCTAGGGACTAGCGGGAGGAATGAGCAGTTCTTC.